The clone carrying this TCR beta chain was observed a handful of times. Its antigen is not known. CDR1 LGHDT and CDR2 YNNKEL come from the germline V gene (reference sequence). V lost 1 base to trimming and J lost 6 bases, with 15 bases between them. The CDR3 loop spans 15 amino acids. Antigen-specific CD4+ T cell clonotypes were called by their expansion after viral peptide-pool culture in ViraFEST. Culture proceeded for approximately 10 days, and CD4+ T cells were then isolated. Testing of the vaccine recipients showed negative nucleocapsid antibodies and no prior SARS-CoV-2 infection. Each culture well received around 2 million PBMC. These cells were then cultured in IMDM with roughly 9 IU/ml IL-2 and 9.5 to 10 ug/ml peptides. Half-medium changes using IL-2 medium occurred on days 3 and 7. The data originate from a study of vaccination effects on CD4 cells after COVID-19. Study-level findings and limits: Infection-derived and vaccine-derived clones contracted markedly late after vaccination.

The protocol was immunoSEQ multiplex PCR, while the TCRdb copy is restricted to in-frame clones and leaves out a portion. The sample records tens of thousands of clones, around 72% being singletons. The chain recombines TRBV3-1 (or the pseudogene TRBV3-2) with TRBJ1-2; D possibly corresponds to TRBD1 (6 bases). Material: CD4+ T cells from PBMCs cultured with HCoV-OC43 spike peptides, obtained before COVID-19 vaccination. Specified subset: HCoV-OC43 spike overlapping peptide pool stimulation. The sequence was collected from a human donor who received a COVID-19 vaccine. CDR3: CASSQGRGRNDGYTF. The DNA for the CDR3 is TGTGCCAGCAGCCAAGGTCGGGGGCGGAATGATGGCTACACCTTC.